The entry below gives a single T cell receptor beta chain sequence along with its context. What it binds is not known. The data originate from a study of T cells in tumors after PD-1 blockade. Study details: Some patients also took daily vismodegib 150 mg during anti-PD-1 treatment.

The V and J ends lost 2 bases and 5 bases respectively, with 6 bases between them. This CDR3 contains 13 residues. CDR1 SGHAT and CDR2 FQNNGV come from the germline V gene. The repertoire was sequenced with immunoSEQ multiplex PCR; TCRdb's copy has only in-frame clones and lacks some. The sample yields 13,000 to 15,000 clones, roughly two thirds seen once. Study outcomes and limitations: Peripheral recruitment is suggested, as some novel exhausted tumor clones were in pre-treatment blood.

Input was about 616 ng to 6,500 ng of genomic DNA from tumor or blood. The sample consisted of tumor tissue, taken after anti-PD-1 treatment. This clonotype was sampled from a human donor with cutaneous squamous cell carcinoma. The V and J genes are TRBV11-2 and TRBJ1-4; weak D call: TRBD1 (5 bases). CDR3 nucleotides: TGTGCCAGCAGCTTATCAGGGAATGAAAAACTGTTTTTT. Its translation is CASSLSGNEKLFF.